This T cell receptor (beta chain) came from a study of blood T cell repertoires in COVID-19. In the original analysis: Counts of nucleated cells, estimated from reference gene primer amplification, were obtained. TCRdb's table, derived via immunoSEQ multiplex PCR, lists solely in-frame clones and lacks some. That table is the source of V, J and clone size, and D and trimming were worked out from the DNA. This sample carries 250,000 or so clones, 80% to 90% of them seen once, and the ten largest clones take less than 5%. In germline, CDR1 is LNHDA, CDR2 SQIVND (reference sequence). The V and J ends lost 5 bases and 4 bases respectively, with 7 bases between them. The CDR3 has 12 residues.

This receptor was obtained from a woman aged 40 to 50 who had recovered from COVID-19. The V call is TRBV19, the J call TRBJ2-3, with no clear D. Sample: peripheral blood. The CDR3 nucleotides are TGTGCCAGTAGTGGCGGAGCAGATACGCAGTATTTT. It encodes CASSGGADTQYF.